The 25 T cell receptor beta chains presented below share a single source sample, sequenced in a study of cytomegalovirus exposure and HLA in healthy donors. PCR amplification relied on 60 Vbeta primers (plus 13 Jbeta primers). TCRdb's table, derived via immunoSEQ multiplex PCR, lists solely in-frame clones and lacks some. The table includes 140,000 to 150,000 clones, almost 80% detected once. The sequenced sample was PBMCs. Every receptor here comes from a woman aged 25-40 years in good health and CMV-seronegative.

The genes are TRBV5-4 and TRBJ1-2; 7 positions match TRBD1. Trimming at V came to 0 bases and at J to 4 bases, leaving 9 bases not matched to a gene. CDR1 is SGHNT and CDR2 is YYREEE in the germline V gene (reference sequence). CDR3 length: 16 residues. The CDR3 DNA reads TGTGCCAGCAGCTTGGGAGGGGGCGCCGGAGGCTATGGCTACACCTTC. Its protein is CASSLGGGAGGYGYTF.

The chain uses TRBV6-5 and TRBJ1-5; D is unresolved. The CDR3 consists of 15 residues. V was trimmed by 5 bases and J by 2 bases, leaving 13 bases between them. Looked up from germline, CDR1 is MNHEY and CDR2 is SVGAGI. DNA for the CDR3: TGTGCCAGCAGTCCTGCCGCGTACCGCAATCAGCCCCAGCATTTT. It is translated as CASSPAAYRNQPQHF.

The rearrangement uses TRBV2 and TRBJ2-2; 7 bases are shared with TRBD1. The CDR3 has 14 residues. CDR1 is SNHLY and CDR2 is FYNNEI in the germline V gene. The V gene end was trimmed by 8 bases and the J gene end by 5 bases; junction bases not matched to a gene: 8. CDR3 in amino acids: CASSRQGRTGELFF. The CDR3 DNA reads as TGTGCCAGCTCTCGACAGGGCCGGACCGGGGAGCTGTTTTTT.

The gene calls are TRBV19 and TRBJ2-6; no reliable D call. The CDR3 is 15 amino acids. Germline loops: CDR1 LNHDA, CDR2 SQIVND (reference sequence). V lost 3 bases, J lost 0 bases, and 6 bases lay in between. The CDR3 DNA reads TGTGCCAGTAGTATTTACAGCTCTGGGGCCAACGTCCTGACTTTC. Its protein product is CASSIYSSGANVLTF.

This chain connects TRBV6-5 to TRBJ2-2, with D possibly matching TRBD1 (5 bases). The CDR3 length is 15 residues. CDR1 is MNHEY and CDR2 is SVGAGI in the germline V gene. V was cut by 6 bases and J by 0 bases, with 11 bases left in between. CDR3 DNA sequence: TGTGCCAGCAGCTCGGACAACGCGAACACCGGGGAGCTGTTTTTT. Its translation is CASSSDNANTGELFF.

The rearrangement joins TRBV9 to TRBJ2-7, with D possibly being TRBD1 (5 bases). Looked up from germline, CDR1 is SGDLS and CDR2 is YYNGEE. This CDR3 contains 18 residues. V gave up 0 bases and J gave up 1 base, with 20 bases separating them. DNA for the CDR3: TGTGCCAGCAGCGTAGGAGGACGGCGATCTGGGGCTTCCTACGAGCAGTACTTC. Its translation: CASSVGGRRSGASYEQYF.

This chain joins TRBV10-3 and TRBJ2-7; 7 bases align to TRBD1. The V gene's germline CDR1 is ENHRY and CDR2 SYGVKD. This CDR3 has 15 amino acids. V lost 2 bases to trimming and J lost 4 bases; unmatched junction nucleotides: 8. DNA for the CDR3: TGTGCCATCAGTGAGGGGACAGCGAGTGTATACGAGCAGTACTTC. It specifies CAISEGTASVYEQYF.

This sequence joins TRBV2 and TRBJ1-6; D not certain. Trimming took off 6 bases at V and 6 bases at J, with 18 bases between the two ends. This CDR3 region has 16 residues. Per the germline V gene, CDR1 is SNHLY and CDR2 is FYNNEI. CDR3 nucleotide sequence: TGTGCCAGCAGATATAGCCCCCCGGTCGGTAATTCACCCCTCCACTTT. Its translation is CASRYSPPVGNSPLHF.

The V gene is TRBV27, the J gene TRBJ2-7, with 10 nucleotides matching TRBD1. The V segment lost 6 bases and the J segment 7 bases; nucleotides outside the gene matches: 9. CDR3 length equals 14 residues. From germline, CDR1 is MNHEY and CDR2 SMNVEV (reference sequence). As DNA, the CDR3 is TGTGCCAGCAGCCCGGGACAGGGGTTCGGGGAGCAGTACTTC. Protein sequence: CASSPGQGFGEQYF.

This rearrangement joins TRBV27 to TRBJ2-7; the D is unclear. Trimming took 3 bases from V and 3 from J, leaving 9 bases between them. The CDR3 length is 13 residues. In germline, CDR1 is MNHEY, CDR2 SMNVEV (reference sequence). Here the CDR3 reads CASSLRPLYEQYF. CDR3 DNA: TGTGCCAGCAGTTTGAGGCCACTCTACGAGCAGTACTTC.

This clone was counted a few times. The V call is TRBV7-3, the J call TRBJ1-1; D not certain. Germline V CDR1 and CDR2: SGHTA, FQGTGA. Trimming shortened V by 2 bases and J by 1 base, and 8 bases separated the two germline ends. The CDR3 consists of 14 residues. The CDR3 loop is CASSLGPGNTEAFF. CDR3 bases: TGTGCCAGCAGCTTAGGTCCAGGGAACACTGAAGCTTTCTTT.

The chain uses TRBV19 and TRBJ1-2; TRBD1 matches 9 bases. This CDR3 spans 16 amino acids. J lost 5 bases, V lost 5 bases, and 12 bases had no gene match. Germline CDR1 and CDR2: LNHDA and SQIVND (reference sequence). This chain's CDR3 is CASSSLLTGGGYGYTF. The DNA for the CDR3 is TGTGCCAGTAGTTCGCTACTAACAGGGGGCGGGTATGGCTACACCTTC.

The genes are TRBV6-1 and TRBJ1-2; D is possibly TRBD1 (6 bases). The V end was cut by 0 bases, the J end by 4 bases, with 6 bases between. This CDR3 region has 13 residues. Germline lookup yields CDR1 MNHNS and CDR2 SASEGT. CDR3: CASSEADSYGYTF. In nucleotides, the CDR3 is TGTGCCAGCAGTGAAGCGGACAGCTATGGCTACACCTTC.

The chain links TRBV10-1 to TRBJ2-5; D is possibly TRBD1 (5 bases). Germline CDR1 and CDR2: WNHNN and SYGVQD (reference sequence). V was shortened by 3 bases and J by 1 base, with 12 bases between the two germline ends. The CDR3 has 15 residues. CDR3 protein: CASSEMKGIQETQYF. DNA for the CDR3: TGCGCCAGCAGTGAAATGAAGGGGATCCAAGAGACCCAGTACTTC.

The chain recombines TRBV11-2 with TRBJ1-4, with a tentative D call TRBD1 (6 bases). The length of the CDR3 is 13 residues. Looked up from germline, CDR1 is SGHAT and CDR2 is FQNNGV. Trimming left V 2 bases short and J 6 bases short, with 7 bases between. This chain's CDR3 is CASSLSGDEKLFF. As DNA, the CDR3 is TGTGCCAGCAGCTTATCAGGGGATGAAAAACTGTTTTTT.

This clone is medium-sized (0.01 to 0.1%) by share. The chain joins TRBV28 to TRBJ2-5, with 8 bases aligning to TRBD1. This CDR3 is built from 16 residues. The V segment lost 7 bases and the J segment 0 bases; nucleotides outside the gene matches: 10. Germline V gene lookup returns CDR1 MDHEN and CDR2 SYDVKM. This chain's CDR3 is CASTRTGSGYQETQYF. DNA for the CDR3: TGTGCCAGCACCCGGACAGGGTCAGGGTACCAAGAGACCCAGTACTTC. The full variable domain, in which reference TRBV28 and TRBJ2-5 provide the parts outside the CDR3, is DVKVTQSSRYLVKRTGEKVFLECVQDMDHENMFWYRQDPGLGLRLIYFSYDVKMKEKGDIPEGYSVSREKKERFSLILESASTNQTSMYLCASTRTGSGYQETQYFGPGTRLLVL.

This clone was recorded a few times. V usage is TRBV28 and J usage is TRBJ2-1, with 7 bases lining up with TRBD1. Germline V gene sequence: CDR1 MDHEN, CDR2 SYDVKM. With V trimmed by 7 bases and J by 8 bases, 8 bases remained unmatched. This CDR3 spans 13 amino acids. The CDR3: CASTTQGFHEQFF. CDR3 bases: TGTGCCAGCACCACACAGGGGTTCCATGAGCAGTTCTTC.

V usage is TRBV5-1 and J usage is TRBJ1-3; weak D call: TRBD1 (6 bases). Trimming shortened V by 4 bases and J by 0 bases, and 23 bases separated the two germline ends. Per germline, CDR1 SGHRS and CDR2 YFSETQ. The CDR3 has 19 residues. CDR3 in amino acids: CASSRDRGGARLSGNTIYF. CDR3 bases: TGCGCCAGCAGCCGCGACAGAGGGGGTGCTAGACTCTCTGGAAACACCATATATTTT.

J is TRBJ1-1 and V is TRBV7-2, with TRBD1 as a possible D gene (5 bases). Trimming took 1 base from V and 11 from J, leaving 17 bases between them. CDR1 and CDR2 (germline): SGHTA, FQGNSA. The CDR3 runs 14 residues. CDR3 residues: CASSLEITLRGAFF. The CDR3 coding sequence is TGTGCCAGCAGCTTAGAAATCACTTTACGGGGGGCTTTCTTT.

This clone appeared a few times. The rearrangement uses TRBV4-1 and TRBJ1-1, with 8 bases lining up with TRBD1. With 1 base clipped from V and 1 base from J, the junction kept 2 bases outside the gene matches. The V gene's germline CDR1 is MGHRA and CDR2 YSYEKL. This CDR3 contains 15 residues. The DNA for the CDR3 is TGCGCCAGCAGCCAAGGACAGGGGAAGAACACTGAAGCTTTCTTT. Protein: CASSQGQGKNTEAFF.

This clone was seen more than once but under ten times. The genes are TRBV6-5 and TRBJ1-1; 8 nucleotides line up with TRBD1. The V gene end was trimmed by 7 bases and the J gene end by 0 bases; junction bases not matched to a gene: 4. The CDR3 has 14 residues. The V gene's germline CDR1 is MNHEY and CDR2 SVGAGI. CDR3 sequence: CASMQGALNTEAFF. DNA for the CDR3: TGTGCCAGCATGCAGGGGGCTCTGAACACTGAAGCTTTCTTT.

The chain uses TRBV5-1 and TRBJ2-1; 13 bases are shared with TRBD2. CDR1 is SGHRS, CDR2 YFSETQ, per germline. V trimming: 7 bases; J trimming: 0 bases; junction bases outside the gene matches: 4. This CDR3 has 16 residues. The CDR3 reads CASRLAGGPSYNEQFF. DNA for the CDR3: TGCGCCAGCCGACTAGCGGGGGGCCCCTCCTACAATGAGCAGTTCTTC.

This sequence joins TRBV9 and TRBJ2-1; 8 nucleotides agree with TRBD1. J was trimmed by 3 bases and V by 0 bases; bases with no gene match: 14. CDR3 length equals 19 residues. Germline V gene data show CDR1 as SGDLS and CDR2 as YYNGEE. The CDR3 loop reads CASSVGDRLTRGFYNEQFF. The CDR3 DNA is TGTGCCAGCAGCGTAGGGGACAGGTTGACGAGGGGCTTCTACAATGAGCAGTTCTTC.

The rearrangement joins TRBV4-1 to TRBJ1-1; D gene ambiguous. With 3 bases removed from V and 6 bases from J, the gap between germline ends came to 14 bases. The CDR3 has 14 residues. Germline assignment: CDR1 MGHRA and CDR2 YSYEKL. CDR3 sequence reads: CASSQQRGSSEAFF. The CDR3 bases are TGCGCCAGCAGCCAGCAGCGAGGTAGTTCTGAAGCTTTCTTT.

This rearrangement joins TRBV27 to TRBJ1-4; 7 positions agree with TRBD1. This CDR3 spans 13 amino acids. CDR1 and CDR2 (germline): MNHEY, SMNVEV (reference sequence). With 8 bases clipped from V and 7 bases from J, the junction kept 7 bases outside the gene matches. CDR3 sequence: CASPHRGCEKLFF. The CDR3, as DNA: TGTGCCAGCCCGCACAGGGGATGTGAAAAACTGTTTTTT.